Listed here is a single TCR beta chain. Germline V gene data show CDR1 as KGHSH and CDR2 as LQKENI. The CDR3 has 14 residues. Trimming removed 3 bases at V and 8 bases at J, with 16 bases between. Everyone who took part was roughly 18 to 89 years old, and they came from about 25 US areas. Recovered Cohort 3 donors showed two negative PCRs, clearance, or symptom resolution. Data came from immunoSEQ multiplex PCR; TCRdb stores just in-frame clones and leaves some out. The sample has roughly 250,000 clones; 85% to 90% are singletons. The source of the sample is a study of blood T cell repertoires in COVID-19. On the study more broadly: The cDNA or gDNA used as material had been derived from T cells, B-cell-depleted T cells, or PBMCs.

V is TRBV18 and J is TRBJ1-2; perhaps TRBD1 as D (5 bases). Sequenced: PBMCs or T cells enriched from blood (not recorded which). The clonotype was recovered from a woman aged 50 to 60 who had recovered from COVID-19. For the CDR3, the DNA is TGTGCCAGCTCACCCGGCGACAGTCGGAGAGGCTACACCTTC. It specifies CASSPGDSRRGYTF.